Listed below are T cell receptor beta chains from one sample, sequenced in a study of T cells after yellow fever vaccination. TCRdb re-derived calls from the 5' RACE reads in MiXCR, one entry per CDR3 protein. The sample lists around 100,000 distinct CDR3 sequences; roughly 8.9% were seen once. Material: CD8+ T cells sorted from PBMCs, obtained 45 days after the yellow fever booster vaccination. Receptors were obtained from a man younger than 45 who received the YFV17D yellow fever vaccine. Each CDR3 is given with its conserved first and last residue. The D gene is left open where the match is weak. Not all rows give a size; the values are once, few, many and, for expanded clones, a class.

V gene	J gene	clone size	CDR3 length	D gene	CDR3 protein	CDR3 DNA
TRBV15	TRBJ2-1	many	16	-	CATSPSPLGSYNEQFF	TGTGCCACCAGCCCCTCCCCACTAGGCTCCTACAATGAGCAGTTCTTC
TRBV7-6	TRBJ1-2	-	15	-	CASSLVSGHLYGYTF	TGTGCCAGCAGCTTAGTTTCAGGACACCTCTATGGCTACACCTTC
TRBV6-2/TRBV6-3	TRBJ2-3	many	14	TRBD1	CASSPRQGTDTQYF	TGTGCCAGCAGTCCCCGACAGGGGACAGATACGCAGTATTTT
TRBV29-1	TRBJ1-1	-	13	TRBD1	CSVPGTATTEAFF	TGCAGCGTTCCCGGGACAGCGACCACTGAAGCTTTCTTT
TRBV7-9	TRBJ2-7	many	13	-	CASSHGGSYEQYF	TGTGCCAGCAGCCATGGGGGCTCCTACGAGCAGTACTTC
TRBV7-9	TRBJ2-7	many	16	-	CASRPQQVRSSYEQYF	TGTGCCAGCAGGCCACAACAGGTCCGTAGCTCCTACGAGCAGTACTTC
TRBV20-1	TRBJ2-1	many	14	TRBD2	CSAPLREGPNEQFF	TGCAGTGCCCCCCTGCGGGAGGGCCCTAATGAGCAGTTCTTC
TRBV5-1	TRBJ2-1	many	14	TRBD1	CASSLGQGEHEQFF	TGCGCCAGCAGCTTGGGACAGGGTGAGCATGAGCAGTTCTTC
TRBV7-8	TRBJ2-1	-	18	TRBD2	CASSLEKGAGGHPKGQFF	TGTGCCAGCAGCTTAGAAAAGGGGGCGGGAGGGCACCCCAAAGGGCAGTTCTTC
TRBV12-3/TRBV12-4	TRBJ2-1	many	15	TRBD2	CASSLGTSGSLEQFF	TGTGCCAGCAGTCTAGGGACTAGCGGGAGTCTTGAGCAGTTCTTC
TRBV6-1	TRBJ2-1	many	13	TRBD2	CASRPLLAGEEFF	TGTGCCAGCAGACCCCTCCTAGCGGGAGAAGAGTTCTTC
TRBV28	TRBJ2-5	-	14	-	CASSLRDTQETQYF	TGTGCCAGCAGTTTGCGGGACACACAAGAGACCCAGTACTTC
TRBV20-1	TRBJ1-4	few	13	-	CSARASGNEKLFF	TGCAGTGCGAGGGCGTCGGGTAATGAAAAACTGTTTTTT
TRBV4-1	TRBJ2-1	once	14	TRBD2	CASRQSGSGNEQFF	TGCGCCAGCAGACAGAGCGGGAGTGGCAATGAGCAGTTCTTC
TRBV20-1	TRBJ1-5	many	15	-	CSARDTMEQGRPQHF	TGCAGTGCTAGAGATACGATGGAACAGGGAAGGCCCCAGCATTTT